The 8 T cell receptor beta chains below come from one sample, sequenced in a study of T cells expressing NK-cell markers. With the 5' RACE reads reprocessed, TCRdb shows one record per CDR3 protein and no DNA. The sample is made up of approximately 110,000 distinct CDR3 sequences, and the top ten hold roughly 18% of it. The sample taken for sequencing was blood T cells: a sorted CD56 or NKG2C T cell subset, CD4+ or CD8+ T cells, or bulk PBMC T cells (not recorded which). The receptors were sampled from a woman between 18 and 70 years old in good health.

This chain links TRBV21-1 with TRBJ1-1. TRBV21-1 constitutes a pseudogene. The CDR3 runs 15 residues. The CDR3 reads CASSKERATYTEAFF.

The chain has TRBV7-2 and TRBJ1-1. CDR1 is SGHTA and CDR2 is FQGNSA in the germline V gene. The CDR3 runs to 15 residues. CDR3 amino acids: CASSLGTAMNTEAFF.

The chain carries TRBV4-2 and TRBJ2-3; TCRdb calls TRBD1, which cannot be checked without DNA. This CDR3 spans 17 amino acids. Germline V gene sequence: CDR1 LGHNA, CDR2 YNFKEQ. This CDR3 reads CASSQDWTGERADTQYF.

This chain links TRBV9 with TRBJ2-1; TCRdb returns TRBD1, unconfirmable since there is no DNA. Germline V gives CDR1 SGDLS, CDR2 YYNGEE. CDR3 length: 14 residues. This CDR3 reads CASSVGGVVDEQFF.

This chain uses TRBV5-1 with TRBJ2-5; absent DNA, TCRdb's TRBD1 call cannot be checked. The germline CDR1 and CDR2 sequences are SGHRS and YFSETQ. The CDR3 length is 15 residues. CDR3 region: CASSLAPDRGETQYF.

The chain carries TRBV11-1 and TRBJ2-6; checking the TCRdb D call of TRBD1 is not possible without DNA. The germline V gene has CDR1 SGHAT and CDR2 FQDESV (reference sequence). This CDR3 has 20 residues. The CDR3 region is CASSDQGGRVITTGANVLTF.

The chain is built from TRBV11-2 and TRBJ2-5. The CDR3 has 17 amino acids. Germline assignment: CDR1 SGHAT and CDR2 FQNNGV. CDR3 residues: CASSLAPIVPAEETQYF.

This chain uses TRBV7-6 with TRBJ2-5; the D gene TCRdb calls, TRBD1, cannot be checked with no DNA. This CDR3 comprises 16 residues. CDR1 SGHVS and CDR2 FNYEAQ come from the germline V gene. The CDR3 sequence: CASSLVRQPPQETQYF.